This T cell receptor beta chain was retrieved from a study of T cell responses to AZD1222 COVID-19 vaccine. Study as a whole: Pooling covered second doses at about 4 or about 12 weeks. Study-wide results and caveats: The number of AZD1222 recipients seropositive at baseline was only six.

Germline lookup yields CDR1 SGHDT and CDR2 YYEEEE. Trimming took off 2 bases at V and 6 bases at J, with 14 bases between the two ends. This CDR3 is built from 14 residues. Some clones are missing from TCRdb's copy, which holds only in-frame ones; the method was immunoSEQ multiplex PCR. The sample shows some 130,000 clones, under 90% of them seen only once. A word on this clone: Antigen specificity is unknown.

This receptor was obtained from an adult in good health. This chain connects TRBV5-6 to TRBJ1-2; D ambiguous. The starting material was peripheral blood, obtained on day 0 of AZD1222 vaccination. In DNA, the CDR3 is TGTGCCAGCAGCTTAGGTCTGGGCAGCGATGGCTACACCTTC. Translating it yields CASSLGLGSDGYTF.